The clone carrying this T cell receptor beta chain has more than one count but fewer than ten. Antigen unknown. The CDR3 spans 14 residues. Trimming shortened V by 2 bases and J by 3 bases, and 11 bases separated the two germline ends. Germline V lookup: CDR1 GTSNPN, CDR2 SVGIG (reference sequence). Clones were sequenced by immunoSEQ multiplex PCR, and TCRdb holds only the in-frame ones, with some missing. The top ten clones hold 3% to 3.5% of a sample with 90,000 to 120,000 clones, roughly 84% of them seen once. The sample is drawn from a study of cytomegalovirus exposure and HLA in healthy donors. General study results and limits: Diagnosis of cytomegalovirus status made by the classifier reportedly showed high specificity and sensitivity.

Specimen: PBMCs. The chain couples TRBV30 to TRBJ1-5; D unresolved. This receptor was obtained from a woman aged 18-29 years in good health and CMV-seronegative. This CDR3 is CAWSPAGFNQPQHF. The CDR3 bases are TGTGCCTGGAGTCCGGCAGGTTTCAATCAGCCCCAGCATTTT.